The rows below give T cell receptor beta chains drawn from one sample of a study of T-cell memory formation after mild COVID-19. TCRdb itself ran the 5' RACE reads through MiXCR, one entry per CDR3 protein. This table holds 75,000 to 95,000 distinct CDR3 sequences, about 14% found once. The source material was PBMCs or a T cell subset sorted from them (not recorded which). Receptors originate from a man younger than 30 who had mild COVID-19 (a few samples of this study predate the infection). Cell type and time point are not known. CDR3s include the opening cysteine and the closing phenylalanine or tryptophan. The D gene is left open where the match is weak. Rows give clone size only sometimes, using once, few, many, or a class for an expanded clone.

cdr3_nt | cdr3_aa | d_call | j_call | v_call | clone_size
TGCGCCAGCAGCTTGGGTCTGACCGAGCAGTACTTC | CASSLGLTEQYF | NA | TRBJ2-7 | TRBV5-1 | many
TGTGCCAGCAGTTACCAGGTCAGCAATGAGCAGTTCTTC | CASSYQVSNEQFF | NA | TRBJ2-1 | TRBV6-6 | few
TGTGCCAGCAGCCCGAGGGACAGGGGAAAATACAATGAGCAGTTCTTC | CASSPRDRGKYNEQFF | TRBD1 | TRBJ2-1 | TRBV7-2 | NA
NA | CASSPGTGREKLFFF | NA | TRBJ1-4 | TRBV7-9 | few
TGTGCCAGCAGTGAAAGGGCGGTCCTGGAGACCCAGTACTTC | CASSERAVLETQYF | NA | TRBJ2-5 | TRBV25-1 | NA
TGCGCCAGCAGCCAAGATGGACTAGCATTTGAGCAGTTCTTC | CASSQDGLAFEQFF | TRBD2 | TRBJ2-1 | TRBV4-3 | NA
TGTGCCAGCTACAGGGGCTCCGAAAAACTGTTTTTT | CASYRGSEKLFF | TRBD1 | TRBJ1-4 | TRBV27 | few
TGTGCCAGCAGTCTACCAGTGCAGGAGACCCAGTACTTC | CASSLPVQETQYF | NA | TRBJ2-5 | TRBV7-9 | few
TGCGCCAGCAGCTCAGGACAGGGGATCAGAGAGACCCAGTACTTC | CASSSGQGIRETQYF | TRBD1 | TRBJ2-5 | TRBV5-1 | few
TGTGCCAGCAGGGACCCGGGCTCTCCCTACACTGAAGCTTTCTTT | CASRDPGSPYTEAFF | NA | TRBJ1-1 | TRBV11-1 | NA
TGTGCCAGCAGCTTAGACGCAAGCTCCTACAATGAGCAGTTCTTC | CASSLDASSYNEQFF | NA | TRBJ2-1 | TRBV7-2 | many
TGTGCCAGCAGTTACTCGGCGGGAAGGAAGAATCGCTACACCTTC | CASSYSAGRKNRYTF | NA | TRBJ1-2 | TRBV6-5 | few
TGCAGCGTTGTATCTCAGTCTAGCACAGATACGCAGTATTTT | CSVVSQSSTDTQYF | NA | TRBJ2-3 | TRBV29-1 | NA
TGTGCCAGCAGCTTGGATGGGGGAAGCTATGGCTACACCTTC | CASSLDGGSYGYTF | NA | TRBJ1-2 | TRBV5-6 | few
TGTGCCAGCAGTAAAAGGGGGACGCGGCCATCTGATGGCTACACCTTC | CASSKRGTRPSDGYTF | NA | TRBJ1-2 | TRBV6-5 | NA
TGTGCCAGCAGCCTGAACGGGAGAGGACCCACAGATACGCAGTATTTT | CASSLNGRGPTDTQYF | NA | TRBJ2-3 | TRBV13 | NA
TGTGCCAGCACCCTCAGCCAGGGGGGCACTGAAGCTTTCTTT | CASTLSQGGTEAFF | TRBD1 | TRBJ1-1 | TRBV6-5 | many
TGCGCCAGCAGCTTGGCCAGCGGGGGGGCCAGATCCCCCGATACGCAGTATTTT | CASSLASGGARSPDTQYF | TRBD2 | TRBJ2-3 | TRBV5-1 | many
TGTGCCAGCAGCTTAGCGTACTACGCTGAAGCTTTCTTT | CASSLAYYAEAFF | NA | TRBJ1-1 | TRBV7-9 | NA
TGCGCCAGTGGGGACAGGGTTTACAATGAGCAGTTCTTC | CASGDRVYNEQFF | TRBD1 | TRBJ2-1 | TRBV10-2 | NA
TGTGCCAGCAGCCCTAGCGGGGGGGCCTACAATGAGCAGTTCTTC | CASSPSGGAYNEQFF | TRBD2 | TRBJ2-1 | TRBV7-3 | NA
TGTGCCAGCAGCGTAGGGAGGGGGCGTTTCGAAAAACTGTTTTTT | CASSVGRGRFEKLFF | TRBD1 | TRBJ1-4 | TRBV9 | NA